The present entry profiles one T cell receptor beta chain with its context. This sample is drawn from a study of CD8+ T cells in alopecia areata. The authors extracted RNA and reverse transcribed it into cDNA as the sequencing template. Measured with immunoSEQ multiplex PCR; TCRdb has only the in-frame clones, and not every one. The data hold roughly 150,000 clones, with around 87% observed a single time. The CDR3 length is 13 residues. Germline CDR1 SQVTM, CDR2 ANQGSEA. With 4 bases removed from V and 7 bases from J, the gap between germline ends came to 16 bases. The sequencing here drew on CD8+ T cells sorted from blood, taken at week 0. This TCR derives from a human donor with alopecia areata. V gene TRBV29-1 combines with J gene TRBJ1-2, with D possibly TRBD1 on 5 matching bases. CDR3 loop: CSVVGGSLTGYTF. DNA for the CDR3: TGCAGCGTTGTTGGGGGTAGCTTGACTGGCTACACCTTC.